Given below is one T cell receptor beta chain in context. No antigen is known for it. No much larger clone is present one base from it, and per-base qualities are unavailable. The data are from a study of blood T cell repertoires in COVID-19 (dated by TCRdb to between 2020 and 2021). As for the study more broadly: Samples covering the acute and convalescent phases of COVID-19 were provided by collaborators in the United States, Italy and Spain. The samples were drawn from the first 160 participants of the ongoing ImmuneRACE study and from 950 to 1,500 subjects provided by 6 global collaborators. The repertoires were made available in a free public database intended to serve as a resource for research on the immune response to SARS-CoV-2. Where HLA class I and class II types were available, the types were taken from metadata supplied by the sample provider, not from assay-based typing. Deeply sampled blood TCRbeta repertoires from subjects exposed to, actively infected with, or recovered from COVID-19 were included in the dataset. The sample metadata nearly always contained a de-identified subject ID, COVID-19 status, age in years and sex. The material from the prospective study consisted of cDNA or gDNA derived from T cells, B-cell-depleted T cells, or PBMCs. The full study reports these points: Clinical and demographic metadata were provided uncurated, with the amount varying by source and participant.

A second Seattle source provided samples from volunteer blood donors who had recovered from COVID-19. Each collaborating institution followed its own protocols to collect whole blood in K2EDTA tubes. Collaborator samples were shipped for TCRbeta analysis as frozen whole blood, isolated PBMCs, or DNA extracted from either sample type. TCRbeta CDR3 regions were amplified from genomic DNA by means of the immunoSEQ Assay, a bias-controlled multiplex PCR. The published analysis was carried out like this. The number of nucleated cells in each sample was estimated by amplification of reference gene primers within the assay. Sequence reads were collapsed and filtered to measure the absolute abundance of every unique TCRbeta CDR3 rearrangement. For each sample, productive Simpson clonality was calculated by taking the square root of Simpson's diversity index across productive rearrangements. Entries here come from immuneACCESS through TCRdb and include only in-frame sequences with V and J called. Some clones fail to appear in such tables; in the studies checked, an unresolved V gene covers under half of the shortfall, and the cause of the remainder is unknown. Clone size and V and J calls were adopted from that table, with D and trimming inferred from the DNA. The sample table lists 250,000 to 350,000 clones, around 90% of them with a count of one. 5% to 7.5% of the sample lies in the top ten.

The sequence came from a man aged 18-30 years who had recovered from COVID-19. The sequencing input was peripheral blood.

The nucleotides read TGCGCCAGCAGCTTGTCCGGGGAGAACGGGGAGCTGTTTTTT. Translation gives CASSLSGENGELFF. The receptor chain draws on TRBV5-1 and TRBJ2-2; D gene: possibly TRBD2, on 5 matching bases. V loses 1 base, J loses 7 bases, and the germline ends lie 11 bases apart. Looking up the germline V gene yields CDR1 SGHRS and CDR2 YFSETQ. Reading from cysteine to phenylalanine, the CDR3 counts 14 amino acids. CDR3 DNA only is kept here, 42 bases in frame from base 1.